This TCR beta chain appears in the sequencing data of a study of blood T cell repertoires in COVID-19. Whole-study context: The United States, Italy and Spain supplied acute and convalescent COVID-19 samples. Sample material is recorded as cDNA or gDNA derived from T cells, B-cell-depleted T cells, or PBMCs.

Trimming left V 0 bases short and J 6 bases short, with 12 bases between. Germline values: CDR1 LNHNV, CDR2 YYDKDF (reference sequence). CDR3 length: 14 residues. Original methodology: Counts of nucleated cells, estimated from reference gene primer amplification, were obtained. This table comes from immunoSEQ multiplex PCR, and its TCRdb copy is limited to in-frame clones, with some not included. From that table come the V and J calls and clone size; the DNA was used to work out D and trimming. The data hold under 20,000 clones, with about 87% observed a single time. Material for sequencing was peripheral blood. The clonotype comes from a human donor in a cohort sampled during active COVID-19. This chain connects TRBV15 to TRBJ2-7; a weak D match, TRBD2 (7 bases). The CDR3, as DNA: TGTGCCACCAGCAGAGATCTAGGGGGGGGCGAGCAGTACTTC. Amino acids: CATSRDLGGGEQYF. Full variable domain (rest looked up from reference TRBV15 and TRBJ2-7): DAMVIQNPRYQVTQFGKPVTLSCSQTLNHNVMYWYQQKSSQAPKLLFHYYDKDFNNEADTPDNFQSRRPNTSFCFLDIRSPGLGDTAMYLCATSRDLGGGEQYFGPGTRLTVT.